The rows below give T cell receptor beta chains drawn from one sample of a study of CD8+ T cells in alopecia areata. Assay: immunoSEQ multiplex PCR; the TCRdb copy retains only in-frame clones and omits some. The table lists some 170,000 clones, around 64% of them singletons. Material: CD8+ T cells sorted from blood, obtained at week 0. These receptors were taken from a human donor with alopecia areata. Each CDR3 is given with its conserved first and last residue. Each record gives: D gene, J gene, clone size, V gene, CDR3 DNA, CDR3 protein. A D gene is named only where the DNA matches it firmly. Size is stated for part of the rows, as once, few or many counts, or as a class when the clone is expanded.

.	TRBJ1-2	few	TRBV6-6	TGTGCCAGCGGGGCGGGGTTAGGCTACACCTTC	CASGAGLGYTF
TRBD1	TRBJ2-1	few	TRBV5-1	TGCGCCAGCAGCGGGGACAGGGTCCATGAGCAGTTCTTC	CASSGDRVHEQFF
.	TRBJ1-1	few	TRBV6-5	TGTGCCAGCAGTTACGATCCGGGGCGGAACACTGAAGCTTTCTTT	CASSYDPGRNTEAFF
TRBD1	TRBJ1-2	many	TRBV9	TGTGCCAGCAGCGTAGATGTTAGTGAGGGGGCTTATGGCTACACCTTC	CASSVDVSEGAYGYTF
TRBD1	TRBJ1-4	.	TRBV27	TGTGCCAGCAGCCAGGGGACAGGAAATGAAAAACTGTTTTTT	CASSQGTGNEKLFF
TRBD2	TRBJ2-3	few	TRBV7-8	TGTGCCAGCAGCTCCTTGACTAGCGGGTACACAGATACGCAGTATTTT	CASSSLTSGYTDTQYF
.	TRBJ2-1	.	TRBV7-8	TGTGCCAGCAGCCCCACGGCGGGGGCGAGCTCCTACAATGAGCAGTTCTTC	CASSPTAGASSYNEQFF
.	TRBJ2-7	.	TRBV12-5	TGTGCTAGTGGCCTCACCCCAGGGCGCGAGCAGTACTTC	CASGLTPGREQYF
TRBD2	TRBJ2-7	.	TRBV29-1	TGCAGCGTGGAATTAGCGGGGGGTAACTCCTACGAGCAGTACTTC	CSVELAGGNSYEQYF
.	TRBJ2-5	.	TRBV20-1	TGCAGTGCTCCCTTAAACGGAAAGAAGTACTTC	CSAPLNGKKYF
.	TRBJ1-1	.	TRBV5-4	TGTGCCAGCAGCTTGGGTCCTGAAGCTTTCTTT	CASSLGPEAFF
.	TRBJ2-1	.	TRBV30	TGTGCCTGGACCCTCGGACCTGTCAATGAGCAGTTCTTC	CAWTLGPVNEQFF
TRBD2	TRBJ2-7	.	TRBV13	TGTGCCAGCAGCTTGACAGGGACTAGCGGGGGAAAGGACGAGCAGTACTTC	CASSLTGTSGGKDEQYF
TRBD2	TRBJ2-1	.	TRBV30	TGTGCCTGGAGTGTAGCGGCGGGGGGGAACAATGAGCAGTTCTTC	CAWSVAAGGNNEQFF
.	TRBJ2-2	.	TRBV7-9	TGTGCCAGCAGCGGAGGGAGGCATGGCACCGGGGAGCTGTTTTTT	CASSGGRHGTGELFF
TRBD1	TRBJ2-1	few	TRBV10-3	TGTGCCATCGGGACAGGACAGGGATACAATGAGCAGTTCTTC	CAIGTGQGYNEQFF
.	TRBJ1-5	once	TRBV5-1	TGCGCCAGCAGCTTGGTAAGTAGGGGACTTACTCAGCCCCAGCATTTT	CASSLVSRGLTQPQHF
.	TRBJ2-2	.	TRBV7-9	TGTGCCAGCAGCTCAACCAGCCGTAGGGGAGGTACCGGGGAGCTGTTTTTT	CASSSTSRRGGTGELFF
.	TRBJ2-2	.	TRBV2	TGTGCCAGCAACGCCGGATGGGGGGTCGCCGGGGAGCTGTTTTTT	CASNAGWGVAGELFF
.	TRBJ1-4	.	TRBV5-6	TGTGCCAGCAGCTTCGGTTGGATGGTAACTAATGAAAAACTGTTTTTT	CASSFGWMVTNEKLFF
TRBD2	TRBJ2-5	.	TRBV5-4	TGTGCCAGCAGCTTGAGGGATAGCGGGGGGCCCCAAGAGACCCAGTACTTC	CASSLRDSGGPQETQYF
.	TRBJ2-3	.	TRBV29-1	TGCAGCGTTGAATTGAGGGACGCTAGCACAGATACGCAGTATTTT	CSVELRDASTDTQYF
.	TRBJ2-7	few	TRBV2	TGTGCCAGCAGTGATAGGACCCGCATGGACGAGCAGTACTTC	CASSDRTRMDEQYF
.	TRBJ1-2	.	TRBV5-6	TGTGCCAGCAGAAGTGACAGTCTCCTGTGGGGCTACACCTTC	CASRSDSLLWGYTF
.	TRBJ1-1	.	TRBV4-1	TGCGCCAGCAGCCCCCCTGGGCGGGGGGTCTTTCTCTTT	CASSPPGRGVFLF
.	TRBJ2-5	many	TRBV25-1	TGTGCCAGCAGTGAATCGGGTATTCAAGAGACCCAGTACTTC	CASSESGIQETQYF
TRBD1	TRBJ2-6	once	TRBV27	TGTGCCAGCAGTACCCGGGACAGTGGTAACTCTGGGGCCAACGTCCTGACTTTC	CASSTRDSGNSGANVLTF
.	TRBJ1-6	.	TRBV5-6	TGTGCCAGCAGCCCTGGTGTGGGTGCCCTTCCCCTCCACTTT	CASSPGVGALPLHF
.	TRBJ2-3	.	TRBV7-9	TGTGCCAGCAGCCCCCGCAGGGGAGGTAATGAGGATACGCAGTATTTT	CASSPRRGGNEDTQYF
.	TRBJ2-7	.	TRBV7-9	TGTGCCAGCAGCTTAAGCAGGGACGGGTACGAGCAGTACTTC	CASSLSRDGYEQYF
.	TRBJ2-7	.	TRBV5-1	TGCGCCAGCAGCTGGGGCGCGGGGCAAGAGCAGTACTTC	CASSWGAGQEQYF
.	TRBJ2-5	.	TRBV29-1	TGCAGCGTTAGGGCCCTACATAATTACCAAGAGACCCAGTACTTC	CSVRALHNYQETQYF
TRBD1	TRBJ2-3	few	TRBV5-1	TGCGCCAGCAGCCATGGGGACAGTGCTAGCACAGATACGCAGTATTTT	CASSHGDSASTDTQYF
TRBD1	TRBJ2-2	.	TRBV2	TGTGCCAGCACCGACCAGGGGGCTCGGAGCACCGGGGAGCTGTTTTTT	CASTDQGARSTGELFF
TRBD1	TRBJ2-5	.	TRBV10-2	TGCGCCAGCAGGGGAGACAGGGTCGTGAAGACCCAGTACTTC	CASRGDRVVKTQYF
.	TRBJ1-1	.	TRBV30	TGTGCCTGGAGGTGGCAGGGGAACACTGAAGCTTTCTTT	CAWRWQGNTEAFF
TRBD2	TRBJ2-7	few	TRBV9	TGTGCCAGCAGCGCAGCCGCGGGACTAGCGGGGGACGAGCAGTACTTC	CASSAAAGLAGDEQYF
.	TRBJ2-5	.	TRBV29-1	TGCAGCGTTGAATTAGAAGGCGCAGGCGAGACCCAGTACTTC	CSVELEGAGETQYF
.	TRBJ2-2	once	TRBV5-1	TGCGCCAGCAGCTTGGTCAGCCCTGGGGAGCTGTTTTTT	CASSLVSPGELFF
TRBD2	TRBJ2-1	.	TRBV29-1	TGCAGCGTTTACGCGGGGGGGCCCAATGAGCAGTTCTTC	CSVYAGGPNEQFF
.	TRBJ2-1	few	TRBV15	TGTGCCACCAGCCAGGGAAAGACCGTCTACAATGAGCAGTTCTTC	CATSQGKTVYNEQFF
.	TRBJ1-1	.	TRBV30	TGTGCCTGGAGGGGCTTAAGAGGGACTGAAGCTTTCTTT	CAWRGLRGTEAFF
.	TRBJ1-2	.	TRBV13	TGTGCCAGCAGCTTAGAGGCGTCCAGGGTAGGGTTGGATGGCTACACCTTC	CASSLEASRVGLDGYTF
TRBD2	TRBJ2-3	once	TRBV6-5	TGTGCCAGCAGTTACTCCTTAGCGGGGAAGACAGATACGCAGTATTTT	CASSYSLAGKTDTQYF
TRBD1	TRBJ2-1	few	TRBV7-9	TGTGCCAGCAGCGGGGACAGGGTTAAGGATGAGCAGTTCTTC	CASSGDRVKDEQFF
.	TRBJ1-2	.	TRBV2	TGTGCCAGCACATCGGTATTCTCAGGCTACACCTTC	CASTSVFSGYTF
.	TRBJ2-7	few	TRBV7-9	TGTGCCAGCAGCTTAGGGAGGGGCCCCTACGAGCAGTACTTC	CASSLGRGPYEQYF
.	TRBJ2-2	.	TRBV9	TGTGCCAGCGGTTACAGGGCTTATGCCGGGGAGCTGTTTTTT	CASGYRAYAGELFF